A selection of T cell receptor beta chains follows, all from one sample in a study of identifying expanded T cells in peripheral blood. Profiling relied on immunoSEQ multiplex PCR, and the TCRdb table lists in-frame clones only, not all of them. The sample has 100,000 to 150,000 clones, around four fifths seen once. The specimen was blood. The receptors were gathered from a person between 18 and 70 years old in good health. The CDR3 runs from the conserved cysteine through the conserved F or W.

>15|TRBJ2-7|TRBV7-9
CASSLVGTSLYEQYF
>13|TRBJ1-6|TRBV5-6
CASSLVQGSPLHF
>14|TRBJ2-7|TRBV29-1
CSVVFPGEGLEQYF
>14|TRBJ2-3|TRBV5-4
CASSPAGVPDTQYF
>15|TRBJ1-5|TRBV6-1
CASSEVGGDNQPQHF
>15|TRBJ2-7|TRBV18
CASSPWFDGSYEQYF
>14|TRBJ1-1|TRBV30
CAWSDTGDWGEAFF
>15|TRBJ1-2|TRBV4-3
CASSQEPSTNYGYTF
>15|TRBJ1-1|TRBV6-6
CASSYPGQGYTEAFF
>15|TRBJ2-2|TRBV19
CASSTGSTNTGELFF
>13|TRBJ1-1|TRBV7-2
CASSYFGATEAFF
>16|TRBJ1-1|TRBV5-1
CASSLAGPRRNTEAFF
>16|TRBJ1-2|TRBV27
CASSSNTKGQYYGYTF
>15|TRBJ2-3|TRBV7-2
CASSFSGLDADTQYF
>14|TRBJ1-1|TRBV6-5
CASSYRPGQGSAFF
>15|TRBJ2-2|TRBV4-3
CASSQDRANTGELFF
>15|TRBJ1-2|TRBV23-1
CANADSPWSNYGYTF
>15|TRBJ1-1|TRBV7-9
CASSSPTGDETEAFF
>16|TRBJ1-5|TRBV7-9
CASSVKTSPGGQPQHF
>16|TRBJ2-3|TRBV18
CASSPLVLLSVDTQYF
>14|TRBJ1-1|TRBV11-2
CASSLDWVNTEAFF
>17|TRBJ1-6|TRBV5-4
CASSLDSHSSYNSPLHF
>17|TRBJ2-6|TRBV7-8
CASSPPRRFSGANVLTF
>16|TRBJ1-5|TRBV6-9
CASRSWSLDGNQPQHF
>16|TRBJ2-1|TRBV4-3
CASSQESTGFYNEQFF
>15|TRBJ1-1|TRBV6-5
CASSYSISSETEAFF
>14|TRBJ1-4|TRBV5-1
CASSLQGTNEKLFF
>14|TRBJ2-1|TRBV5-6
CASVRDRSYNEQFF
>14|TRBJ1-6|TRBV10-3
CAISEQGVNSPLHF
>15|TRBJ1-1|TRBV4-3
CASSQDLGLGRGAFF
>13|TRBJ2-5|TRBV4-3
CASSQRDQETQYF
>16|TRBJ2-2|TRBV19
CASTFLTPGGTGELFF
>14|TRBJ2-7|TRBV6-5
CASSYLAGVYEQYF
>16|TRBJ1-2|TRBV7-2
CASSSTGKRFSYGYTF
>14|TRBJ2-5|TRBV5-4
CASSLAAGQETQYF
>14|TRBJ1-2|TRBV27
CASSPDRGNYGYTF
>15|TRBJ1-2|TRBV5-1
CASSLDQGAQYGYTF
>13|TRBJ2-1|TRBV19
CASSLGGHNEQFF
>13|TRBJ1-5|TRBV6-6
CASSLLRNQPQHF
>14|TRBJ2-7|TRBV19
CASSPLRAPYEQYF
>17|TRBJ1-1|TRBV18
CASSPPGTGVRNTEAFF
>13|TRBJ2-4|TRBV13
CASSLGAKNIQYF
>16|TRBJ1-1|TRBV4-1
CASRQRRTGANTEAFF
>13|TRBJ1-5|TRBV30
CAWSLTNGGPQHF
>19|TRBJ1-1|TRBV10-3
CAINDPGGVHPYPDTEAFF
>16|TRBJ2-7|TRBV7-8
CASSLEVVAGFYEQYF
>13|TRBJ2-7|TRBV7-6
CASSLEVGDEQYF
>16|TRBJ1-1|TRBV30
CAWSVSWEFKDTEAFF